This is a list of T cell receptor beta chains from one sample in a study of vaccination and CD4 T cells after COVID-19. TCRdb called the PCR reads again in MiXCR, with one record for every CDR3 protein. The table shows about 15,000 distinct CDR3 sequences, with roughly 46% occurring only once. No antigen has been identified for these receptors. The sequences come from CD4+ T cells from blood, cultured in vitro, collected before SARS-CoV-2 vaccination. The receptors here all came from a human donor who had recovered from COVID-19. CDR3s include the opening cysteine and the closing phenylalanine or tryptophan. The order of the fields is clone size, V gene, J gene, D gene, CDR3 protein, CDR3 DNA. D genes are given only for firm matches. Size tells how often a clone was seen (once, few, many) or the class of an expanded clone, and some rows leave it out.

clone size: .
V gene: TRBV4-2
J gene: TRBJ2-4
D gene: .
CDR3 protein: CASSQDQVLWF
CDR3 DNA: TGTGCCAGCAGCCAAGACCAAGTTCTCTGGTTC

clone size: .
V gene: TRBV7-9
J gene: TRBJ2-5
D gene: .
CDR3 protein: CASPRGEETQYF
CDR3 DNA: TGTGCCAGCCCACGAGGGGAAGAGACCCAGTACTTC

clone size: .
V gene: TRBV6-2/TRBV6-3
J gene: TRBJ1-5
D gene: TRBD1
CDR3 protein: CASDRTGGSQPQHF
CDR3 DNA: TGTGCCAGCGACCGGACAGGGGGCAGTCAGCCCCAGCATTTT

clone size: few
V gene: TRBV20-1
J gene: TRBJ2-5
D gene: TRBD2
CDR3 protein: CSARAAGEETQYF
CDR3 DNA: TGCAGTGCTCGGGCAGCGGGGGAAGAGACCCAGTACTTC

clone size: .
V gene: TRBV6-1
J gene: TRBJ1-5
D gene: TRBD1
CDR3 protein: CASSQQGAFRQPQHF
CDR3 DNA: TGTGCCAGCAGTCAACAGGGGGCGTTTCGGCAGCCCCAGCATTTT

clone size: .
V gene: TRBV7-2
J gene: TRBJ1-3
D gene: TRBD1
CDR3 protein: CASSTRTGSGNTIYF
CDR3 DNA: TGTGCCAGCAGCACTAGGACAGGGTCCGGAAACACCATATATTTT

clone size: few
V gene: TRBV7-8
J gene: TRBJ2-7
D gene: .
CDR3 protein: CASSWRGDGSYEQYF
CDR3 DNA: TGTGCCAGCAGCTGGCGAGGGGACGGCTCCTACGAGCAGTACTTC

clone size: .
V gene: TRBV6-2/TRBV6-3
J gene: TRBJ1-5
D gene: TRBD1
CDR3 protein: CASSLDRAGNQPQHF
CDR3 DNA: TGTGCCAGCAGTCTCGACAGGGCGGGCAATCAGCCCCAGCATTTT

clone size: few
V gene: TRBV24-1
J gene: TRBJ2-7
D gene: .
CDR3 protein: CATSDTGTEQYF
CDR3 DNA: TGTGCCACCAGTGATACAGGGACCGAGCAGTACTTC

clone size: .
V gene: TRBV5-6
J gene: TRBJ2-7
D gene: .
CDR3 protein: CASSFTGSSYEQYF
CDR3 DNA: TGTGCCAGCAGCTTTACAGGGAGCTCCTACGAGCAGTACTTC

clone size: few
V gene: TRBV20-1
J gene: TRBJ1-6
D gene: .
CDR3 protein: CSARPDLLSPLHF
CDR3 DNA: TGCAGTGCTCGCCCGGACCTTCTCTCACCCCTCCACTTT

clone size: .
V gene: TRBV7-2
J gene: TRBJ1-5
D gene: .
CDR3 protein: CASSFSKDQPQHF
CDR3 DNA: TGTGCCAGCAGCTTTTCTAAGGATCAGCCCCAGCATTTT

clone size: .
V gene: TRBV4-1
J gene: TRBJ1-2
D gene: .
CDR3 protein: CASSQDYNRDNYGYTF
CDR3 DNA: TGCGCCAGCAGCCAAGATTATAACAGAGATAACTATGGCTACACCTTC

clone size: few
V gene: TRBV20-1
J gene: TRBJ1-5
D gene: TRBD1
CDR3 protein: CSASQYQGANGNQPQHF
CDR3 DNA: TGCAGTGCTAGTCAATATCAGGGGGCGAACGGCAATCAGCCCCAGCATTTT

clone size: few
V gene: TRBV6-5
J gene: TRBJ1-2
D gene: TRBD1
CDR3 protein: CASSYSDRGYGYTF
CDR3 DNA: TGTGCCAGCAGTTACTCGGACAGGGGCTATGGCTACACCTTC

clone size: .
V gene: TRBV4-1
J gene: TRBJ2-2
D gene: TRBD2
CDR3 protein: CASSQDWLAGPTGELFF
CDR3 DNA: TGCGCCAGCAGCCAAGACTGGCTAGCGGGTCCCACCGGGGAGCTGTTTTTT

clone size: few
V gene: TRBV28
J gene: TRBJ1-2
D gene: .
CDR3 protein: CASSRSGLGYTF
CDR3 DNA: TGTGCCAGCTCCCGATCGGGTCTTGGCTACACCTTC

clone size: .
V gene: TRBV21-1
J gene: TRBJ2-1
D gene: .
CDR3 protein: CASSTGTSGANNEQFF
CDR3 DNA: TGTGCCAGCAGCACCGGGACTAGCGGGGCTAACAATGAGCAGTTCTTC

clone size: .
V gene: TRBV28
J gene: TRBJ1-5
D gene: .
CDR3 protein: CASSSGNQPQHF
CDR3 DNA: TGTGCCAGCAGTAGTGGCAATCAGCCCCAGCATTTT

clone size: .
V gene: TRBV2
J gene: TRBJ2-7
D gene: TRBD1
CDR3 protein: CASSGQGFSYEQYF
CDR3 DNA: TGTGCCAGCAGTGGACAGGGGTTCAGCTACGAGCAGTACTTC

clone size: .
V gene: TRBV20-1
J gene: TRBJ2-1
D gene: .
CDR3 protein: CSARDMVPRGNEQFF
CDR3 DNA: TGCAGTGCTAGAGATATGGTCCCGAGGGGCAATGAGCAGTTCTTC

clone size: few
V gene: TRBV2
J gene: TRBJ2-5
D gene: TRBD1
CDR3 protein: CASSIGQGETQYF
CDR3 DNA: TGTGCCAGCAGCATAGGACAGGGGGAGACCCAGTACTTC

clone size: .
V gene: TRBV7-3
J gene: TRBJ2-2
D gene: .
CDR3 protein: CASSPQPANTGELFF
CDR3 DNA: TGTGCCAGCAGCCCTCAGCCGGCGAACACCGGGGAGCTGTTTTTT

clone size: .
V gene: TRBV5-4
J gene: TRBJ2-5
D gene: .
CDR3 protein: CASSQQWVGEETQYF
CDR3 DNA: TGTGCCAGCAGCCAGCAATGGGTGGGAGAAGAGACCCAGTACTTC

clone size: .
V gene: TRBV2
J gene: TRBJ1-1
D gene: .
CDR3 protein: CASSGWTAQDTEAFF
CDR3 DNA: TGTGCCAGCAGTGGATGGACGGCTCAGGACACTGAAGCTTTCTTT

clone size: .
V gene: TRBV6-1
J gene: TRBJ1-1
D gene: TRBD1
CDR3 protein: CASGWTGRSEAFF
CDR3 DNA: TGTGCCAGCGGATGGACAGGGAGGAGTGAAGCTTTCTTT

clone size: few
V gene: TRBV27
J gene: TRBJ2-7
D gene: .
CDR3 protein: CATRWAYEQYF
CDR3 DNA: TGTGCCACTAGGTGGGCCTACGAGCAGTACTTC

clone size: .
V gene: TRBV2
J gene: TRBJ2-7
D gene: TRBD2
CDR3 protein: CASSLKAGVSEQYF
CDR3 DNA: TGTGCCAGCAGTTTGAAAGCGGGAGTGTCAGAGCAGTACTTC

clone size: few
V gene: TRBV6-1
J gene: TRBJ2-1
D gene: TRBD1
CDR3 protein: CASQGASSYNEQFF
CDR3 DNA: TGTGCCAGCCAGGGGGCGAGCTCCTACAATGAGCAGTTCTTC

clone size: .
V gene: TRBV7-2
J gene: TRBJ2-2
D gene: .
CDR3 protein: CASSFQGRDTGELFF
CDR3 DNA: TGTGCCAGCAGCTTCCAGGGGCGCGACACCGGGGAGCTGTTTTTT

clone size: .
V gene: TRBV6-2/TRBV6-3
J gene: TRBJ1-2
D gene: TRBD1
CDR3 protein: CASSKGQGWHGYTF
CDR3 DNA: TGTGCCAGCAGCAAGGGACAGGGATGGCATGGCTACACCTTC

clone size: few
V gene: TRBV6-1
J gene: TRBJ1-2
D gene: .
CDR3 protein: CASSQFGRGYTF
CDR3 DNA: TGTGCCAGCAGTCAGTTTGGGCGAGGCTACACCTTC